Following are 9 T cell receptor beta chains from one sample sequenced in a study of ipilimumab plus nivolumab after autologous stem cell transplantation. Clones were sequenced by immunoSEQ multiplex PCR, and TCRdb holds only the in-frame ones, with some missing. Among 17,000 or so clones listed, around 80% were seen once. The sample in question was PBMCs, obtained in a trial of ipilimumab plus nivolumab as post-transplant consolidation. Source of these receptors: a male donor with diffuse large B-cell lymphoma.

The gene calls are TRBV5-1 and TRBJ1-5, with 8 bases that match TRBD1. From germline, CDR1 is SGHRS and CDR2 YFSETQ. Germline trimming cut 5 bases from V and 2 bases from J; bases unmatched to any gene: 15. CDR3 length equals 18 residues. The CDR3 nucleotides are TGCGCCAGCAGTCCCGACCCTCAGGGGGCGGGGGGCAATCAGCCCCAGCATTTT. This translates into CASSPDPQGAGGNQPQHF.

This clone was counted a single time. The V gene is TRBV19, the J gene TRBJ1-1; D unresolved. The CDR3 loop spans 15 amino acids. The V gene's germline CDR1 is LNHDA and CDR2 SQIVND (reference sequence). The V end lost 1 base, the J end lost 5 bases, and 14 bases lay between the germline ends. CDR3 bases: TGTGCCAGTAGTATAGCAAGTGTGGGAGGTACTGAAGCTTTCTTT. Protein: CASSIASVGGTEAFF.

The chain uses TRBV10-2 and TRBJ1-1, with no clear D. Trimming pared 10 bases from V and 1 base from J, leaving 7 bases between. Germline loops: CDR1 WSHSY, CDR2 SAAADI. This CDR3 contains 11 residues. The DNA for the CDR3 is TGCGCCACTGGACGGAACACTGAAGCTTTCTTT. Its translation is CATGRNTEAFF.

This clone showed up just once. This sequence joins TRBV30 and TRBJ2-1, with D possibly matching TRBD1 (6 bases). This CDR3 spans 13 amino acids. V lost 2 bases to trimming and J lost 8 bases, with 13 bases between them. CDR1 and CDR2 from the germline V gene are GTSNPN and SVGIG (reference sequence). The CDR3 region has the DNA TGTGCCTGGAGTTTGACAGGTCGGCATGAGCAGTTCTTC. The encoded protein is CAWSLTGRHEQFF.

In its sample, this clone ranks as medium-sized. The chain carries TRBV14 and TRBJ2-2; D gene uncertain. The CDR3 is 15 amino acids. Trimming stripped 4 bases from V and 3 bases from J, with 12 bases between. Germline lookup yields CDR1 SGHDN and CDR2 FVKESK. This CDR3 reads CASSPGPFDTGELFF. The CDR3 DNA reads as TGTGCCAGCAGCCCAGGACCTTTCGACACCGGGGAGCTGTTTTTT. Full variable domain (outside the CDR3, taken from reference TRBV14 and TRBJ2-2): EAGVTQFPSHSVIEKGQTVTLRCDPISGHDNLYWYRRVMGKEIKFLLHFVKESKQDESGMPNNRFLAERTGGTYSTLKVQPAELEDSGVYFCASSPGPFDTGELFFGEGSRLTVL.

The chain has TRBV7-2 and TRBJ2-7; D possibly corresponds to TRBD1 (6 bases). The CDR3 covers 11 residues. Looked up from germline, CDR1 is SGHTA and CDR2 is FQGNSA. V was trimmed by 5 bases and J by 10 bases, leaving 12 bases between them. CDR3 protein: CASSVYREQYF. The CDR3, as DNA: TGTGCCAGCAGCGTCTACAGGGAACAGTACTTC.

The chain is built from TRBV5-4 and TRBJ2-7, with TRBD1 as a possible D gene (6 bases). The germline V and J ends were trimmed by 4 bases and 0 bases, with 14 bases remaining between them. CDR1 is SGHNT and CDR2 is YYREEE in the germline V gene (reference sequence). The CDR3 covers 15 residues. The CDR3 coding sequence is TGTGCCAGCAGCCGCGAGAGGGGGAGCTCCTACGAGCAGTACTTC. Protein sequence: CASSRERGSSYEQYF.

J is TRBJ1-1 and V is TRBV4-1, with D hard to call. CDR3 length: 16 residues. CDR1 MGHRA and CDR2 YSYEKL come from the germline V gene. Trimming took 4 bases from V and 0 from J, leaving 15 bases between them. CDR3 sequence (DNA): TGCGCCAGCAGCCCATCCTATGCGTTCATGAACACTGAAGCTTTCTTT. Translating it yields CASSPSYAFMNTEAFF.

The V and J genes are TRBV30 and TRBJ2-3; no definite D call. V lost 2 bases, J lost 2 bases, and 8 bases lay in between. There are 13 residues in the CDR3. Germline V gives CDR1 GTSNPN, CDR2 SVGIG (reference sequence). CDR3 bases: TGTGCCTGGAGTAATGGTCCCACAGATACGCAGTATTTT. This gives the protein CAWSNGPTDTQYF.